The entry below describes one T cell receptor beta chain. Germline CDR1 is LNHNV and CDR2 is YYDKDF (reference sequence). The CDR3 is made up of 14 amino acids. Trimming shortened V by 8 bases and J by 4 bases, and 15 bases separated the two germline ends. The sample belongs to a study of cytomegalovirus exposure and HLA in healthy donors. The primer mix had 60 Vbeta and 13 Jbeta primers. Here immunoSEQ multiplex PCR was the method, and the copy in TCRdb shows in-frame clones only, minus some. The sample shows some 130,000 clones, about 80% of them seen only once. The TCR sequence derives from a human donor in good health. V is TRBV15 and J is TRBJ2-4; tentative D call: TRBD1 (5 bases). Sample: PBMCs. CDR3 in DNA: TGTGCCACCCGGTCCAGGACATCGAAAAACATTCAGTACTTC. It specifies CATRSRTSKNIQYF.